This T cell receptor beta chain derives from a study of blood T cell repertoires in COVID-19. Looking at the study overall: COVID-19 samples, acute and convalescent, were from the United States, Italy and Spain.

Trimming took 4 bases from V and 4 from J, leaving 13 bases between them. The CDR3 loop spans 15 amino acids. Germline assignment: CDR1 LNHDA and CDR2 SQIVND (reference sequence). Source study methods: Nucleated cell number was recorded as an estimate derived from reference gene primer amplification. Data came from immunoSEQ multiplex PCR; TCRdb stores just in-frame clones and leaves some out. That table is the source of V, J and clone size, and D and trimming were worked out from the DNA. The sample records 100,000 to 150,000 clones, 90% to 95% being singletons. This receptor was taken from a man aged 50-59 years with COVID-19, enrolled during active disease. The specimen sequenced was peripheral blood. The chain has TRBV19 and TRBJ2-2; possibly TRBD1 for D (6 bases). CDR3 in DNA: TGTGCCAGTAGTACAATGGACAGACCCACCGGGGAGCTGTTTTTT. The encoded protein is CASSTMDRPTGELFF.